The 20 T cell receptor beta chains below come from one sample, sequenced in a study of blood T cells in healthy people across ages. Then a second PCR, running about 6 to 12 cycles, was carried out with a sample-barcoded 5' primer and a J-beta primer mix. In TCRdb, the 5' RACE reads were re-called with MiXCR into one record per CDR3 protein. The sample shows about 1.8 million distinct CDR3 sequences, roughly 50% of them seen only once. The material sequenced was blood. The receptors derive from a woman aged 35 to 49 in good health.

This clonotype was recorded a few times. The chain couples TRBV11-2 to TRBJ2-7, with D unclear. The germline V gene has CDR1 SGHAT and CDR2 FQNNGV. Between the trimmed V and J ends, which lost 2 bases and 2 bases, there was a span of 22 bases. CDR3 size: 18 residues. Here the CDR3 reads CASSLSHRAIVGTYEQYF. CDR3 DNA sequence: TGTGCCAGCAGCTTATCACATAGGGCGATAGTAGGGACCTACGAGCAGTACTTC.

The CDR3 sequence: CSAPRPGLGTDTQYF. Here the CDR3 DNA reads TGCAGCGCCCCGAGACCGGGACTAGGGACAGATACGCAGTATTTT. The V gene is TRBV29-1, the J gene TRBJ2-3; 8 bases map to TRBD2. The V and J ends lost 7 bases and 3 bases, in that order; junction bases with no gene match: 12. Germline assignment: CDR1 SQVTM and CDR2 ANQGSEA. There are 15 residues in the CDR3.

This clonotype has only one observation. The chain couples TRBV28 to TRBJ1-1; 8 nucleotides line up with TRBD1. J was trimmed by 3 bases and V by 5 bases; bases with no gene match: 14. Germline loops: CDR1 MDHEN, CDR2 SYDVKM. The CDR3 covers 17 residues. The CDR3 reads CASSLPPGGGRDTEAFF. As DNA, the CDR3 is TGTGCCAGCAGTCTCCCCCCAGGGGGCGGCAGAGACACTGAAGCTTTCTTT.

This clonotype showed up just a few times. The rearrangement links TRBV7-2 to TRBJ2-5; perhaps TRBD1 as D (6 bases). The germline gives CDR1 SGHTA, CDR2 FQGNSA. Between the trimmed V and J ends, which lost 5 bases and 11 bases, there was a span of 24 bases. The CDR3 has 15 amino acids. The CDR3 DNA reads TGTGCCAGCAGCCAAGGGGGATTTGGTACTATGGGGCAGTACTTC. It yields the protein CASSQGGFGTMGQYF. Looking up the rest from reference TRBV7-2 and TRBJ2-5 gives the full variable domain: GAGVSQSPSNKVTEKGKDVELRCDPISGHTALYWYRQSLGQGLEFLIYFQGNSAPDKSGLPSDRFSAERTGGSVSTLTIQRTQQEDSAVYLCASSQGGFGTMGQYFGPGTRLLVL.

The chain employs TRBV7-9 and TRBJ2-3; 12 nucleotides align to TRBD2. The germline V gene has CDR1 SEHNR and CDR2 FQNEAQ (reference sequence). This CDR3 has 18 residues. Trimming removed 1 base from V and 2 bases from J; junction bases left unmatched: 7. The CDR3 nucleotides read TGTGCCAGCAGCTTAGACCGCAGGACTAGCGGGGACACAGATACGCAGTATTTT. It is translated as CASSLDRRTSGDTDTQYF.

This chain links TRBV13 with TRBJ2-5, with D possibly being TRBD1 (7 bases). CDR1 is PRHDT, CDR2 FYEKMQ, per germline (reference sequence). The CDR3 sequence is 17 residues long. Between the trimmed V and J ends, which lost 3 bases and 0 bases, there was a span of 17 bases. This CDR3 reads CASSLGQRVGYQETQYF. CDR3 bases: TGTGCCAGCAGCTTGGGACAGCGGGTCGGCTACCAAGAGACCCAGTACTTC.

The chain recombines TRBV20-1 with TRBJ2-3, with a possible D match to TRBD2 (6 bases). Germline assignment: CDR1 DFQATT and CDR2 SNEGSKA (reference sequence). The V end was cut by 6 bases, the J end by 3 bases, with 16 bases between. The CDR3 runs to 14 residues. The CDR3: CSATEGPVTDTQYF. The CDR3 coding sequence is TGCAGTGCCACGGAGGGGCCGGTTACAGATACGCAGTATTTT.

The chain employs TRBV7-8 and TRBJ2-4; 14 bases line up with TRBD2. Germline CDR1 is SGHVS and CDR2 is FQNEAQ. V dropped 1 base and J dropped 7; count of bases not matched to a gene: 0. The length of the CDR3 is 15 residues. For the CDR3, the DNA is TGTGCCAGCAGCTTAGGACTAGCGGGGGGGAACATTCAGTACTTC. Translating gives CASSLGLAGGNIQYF.

This clonotype was counted between two and nine times. The J gene is TRBJ2-4, the V gene TRBV29-1; 10 bases match TRBD1. Matching the DNA end better, TRBJ2-7 makes the J call doubtful. Germline V lookup: CDR1 SQVTM, CDR2 ANQGSEA. The CDR3 has 15 amino acids. The CDR3 DNA sequence: TGCAGCGTGGGGTTATTCGACAGGGGGCGGTACGAGCAGTACTTC. Its protein product is CSVGLFDRGRYEQYF.

For this clonotype: One end of the junction is discordant with germline, which a read error may explain. The chain uses TRBV9 and TRBJ2-7; 8 nucleotides agree with TRBD2. CDR1 is SGDLS and CDR2 is YYNGEE in the germline V gene. The CDR3 extends over 14 amino acids. The CDR3 here is CAGSGAGALYEQYF. The CDR3 DNA is TGTGCCGGCAGCGGAGCGGGGGCCTTATACGAGCAGTACTTC.

The V gene is TRBV27, the J gene TRBJ2-4; D not certain. The closer fit of TRBJ2-5 to the DNA end suggests the J call may be wrong. The germline CDR1 and CDR2 sequences are MNHEY and SMNVEV (reference sequence). The CDR3 runs to 15 residues. The CDR3 bases are TGTGCCAGCAGTTTATCGTGGGCACCCCAAGAGACCCAGTACTTC. It translates to CASSLSWAPQETQYF.

This chain joins TRBV14 and TRBJ2-1; D is perhaps TRBD1 (5 bases). This CDR3 has 14 residues. V was cut by 4 bases and J by 3 bases, with 10 bases left in between. CDR1 is SGHDN, CDR2 FVKESK, per germline. The chain's CDR3 is CASSLDRNYNEQFF. Here the CDR3 DNA reads TGTGCCAGCAGCCTAGACAGAAACTACAATGAGCAGTTCTTC.

This clonotype has a single count. The chain uses TRBV5-5 and TRBJ2-1, with 7 positions matching TRBD1. TRBJ2-7 explains the end of the DNA better; the J call may be wrong. Germline loops: CDR1 SGHKS, CDR2 YYEKEE (reference sequence). This CDR3 has 15 amino acids. The CDR3 reads CASSSLDRVDYEQYF. CDR3 sequence (DNA): TGTGCCAGCAGCTCTTTAGACAGGGTTGACTACGAGCAGTACTTC.

The gene calls are TRBV27 and TRBJ2-1; 11 nucleotides match TRBD2. The CDR3 contains 15 residues. V was pared by 5 bases and J by 12 bases, with 12 bases of the junction left unmatched. Germline V gene sequence: CDR1 MNHEY, CDR2 SMNVEV (reference sequence). The CDR3 DNA reads as TGTGCCAGCAGTCCTAGCGGGGGGTACAATGAGCGGCAGTTCTTC. Residues: CASSPSGGYNERQFF.

This clonotype was observed a few times. J is TRBJ2-5 and V is TRBV25-1, with D perhaps matching TRBD2 (5 bases). Germline assignment: CDR1 MGHDK and CDR2 SYGVNS. The V end lost 6 bases, the J end lost 7 bases, and 12 bases lay between the germline ends. The CDR3 is 12 residues long. CDR3 sequence: CASSYSAGTQYF. The DNA for the CDR3 is TGTGCCAGCAGCTACTCTGCGGGGACCCAGTACTTC.

This clonotype was counted a single time. The V gene is TRBV6-2 or TRBV6-3, the J gene TRBJ1-4; 11 bases agree with TRBD1. V lost 6 bases, J lost 4 bases, and 13 bases stayed unmatched. CDR1 is MNHEY, CDR2 SVGEGT, per germline. The CDR3 totals 18 residues. The CDR3 bases are TGTGCCAGCAGCTCCCCACCCGGACAGGGGGCGCATAATGAAAAACTGTTTTTT. It specifies CASSSPPGQGAHNEKLFF.

The DNA of the CDR3 is TGTGCCAGCAGTGACAGGCGTCATGGCTACACCTTC. Protein product: CASSDRRHGYTF. This chain joins TRBV6-4 and TRBJ1-2; D uncertain. Between the trimmed V and J ends, which lost 2 bases and 6 bases, there was a span of 7 bases. There are 12 residues in the CDR3. The germline V gene has CDR1 MRHNA and CDR2 SNTAGT.

The genes are TRBV29-1 and TRBJ2-1, with 10 bases lining up with TRBD2. The CDR3 covers 14 residues. Germline V gene data show CDR1 as SQVTM and CDR2 as ANQGSEA. Germline trimming cut 8 bases from V and 5 bases from J; bases unmatched to any gene: 9. As DNA, the CDR3 is TGCAGCATCTGGGGAGCGGGGGGGGACAATGAGCAGTTCTTC. Protein: CSIWGAGGDNEQFF.

The chain couples TRBV25-1 to TRBJ2-4; D may be TRBD1 (6 bases). There are 13 residues in the CDR3. The V gene's germline CDR1 is MGHDK and CDR2 SYGVNS. The V end was cut by 4 bases, the J end by 14 bases, with 18 bases between. Here the CDR3 reads CASSVRTADLKYF. In DNA, the CDR3 is TGTGCCAGCAGTGTACGGACAGCCGATCTCAAGTACTTC.

The chain has TRBV20-1 and TRBJ2-1; 11 bases agree with TRBD2. This CDR3 spans 13 amino acids. With 0 bases clipped from V and 12 bases from J, the junction kept 4 bases outside the gene matches. Looked up from germline, CDR1 is DFQATT and CDR2 is SNEGSKA (reference sequence). CDR3 nucleotide sequence: TGCAGTGCTAGAGATCCAGGACTAGCGGGGCAGTTCTTC. It translates to CSARDPGLAGQFF.